Listed here are 10 T cell receptor beta chains from one sample, sequenced in a study of T cell repertoires in cytomegalovirus infection. One entry per CDR3 protein results from TCRdb running MiXCR on the reads. The sample holds around 450,000 distinct CDR3 sequences, around 11% seen once. Specimen: PBMCs. These receptors were obtained from a human donor in good health (CMV status not recorded). Some clones in this sample may be carry-over from other donors' samples.

This sequence joins TRBV7-8 and TRBJ2-7, with no clear D. Germline V lookup: CDR1 SGHVS, CDR2 FQNEAQ. CDR3 length: 14 amino acids. Trimming removed 4 bases at V and 3 bases at J, with 13 bases between. CDR3 sequence: CASSCDTPGYEQYF. The CDR3 DNA reads as TGTGCCAGCAGCTGCGACACCCCTGGCTACGAGCAGTACTTC.

This clonotype showed up many times. The J gene is TRBJ1-4, the V gene TRBV19; weak D call: TRBD1 (6 bases). The germline V gene has CDR1 LNHDA and CDR2 SQIVND (reference sequence). The CDR3 spans 17 residues. V was cut by 5 bases and J by 0 bases, with 16 bases left in between. For the CDR3, the DNA is TGTGCCAGTAGTGACGGACAGAAAATTGCAACTAATGAAAAACTGTTTTTT. It yields the protein CASSDGQKIATNEKLFF.

This rearrangement joins TRBV11-2 to TRBJ2-2; D is undetermined. In germline, CDR1 is SGHAT, CDR2 FQNNGV. V lost 0 bases to trimming and J lost 4 bases, with 12 bases between them. The CDR3 totals 16 residues. The CDR3 DNA is TGTGCCAGCAGCTTAGACGGTGCAGTCCGCACCGGGGAGCTGTTTTTT. Protein: CASSLDGAVRTGELFF.

This chain links TRBV18 with TRBJ1-2; D unclear. V gave up 4 bases and J gave up 0 bases, with 12 bases separating them. The V gene's germline CDR1 is KGHSH and CDR2 LQKENI. The CDR3 totals 15 residues. CDR3 sequence: CASSRVGLTNYGYTF. CDR3 in DNA: TGTGCCAGCTCACGGGTTGGTCTAACTAACTATGGCTACACCTTC.

This clonotype came up many times. V and J are TRBV28 and TRBJ2-7; D tentatively reads TRBD1 or TRBD2 (5 bases each). Germline V gene lookup returns CDR1 MDHEN and CDR2 SYDVKM. Trimming pared 5 bases from V and 3 bases from J, leaving 23 bases between. This CDR3 spans 17 amino acids. The CDR3 DNA follows: TGTGCCAGCAGTACGGATACGGGACCCGAGCCCCGCTACGAGCAGTACTTC. Protein sequence: CASSTDTGPEPRYEQYF.

This clonotype appeared a few times. The chain employs TRBV20-1 and TRBJ2-2; 7 bases align to TRBD1. The CDR3 is 14 amino acids. Germline CDR1 and CDR2: DFQATT and SNEGSKA (reference sequence). V shed 1 base and J 6 bases; nucleotides not matched to a gene: 5. In nucleotides, the CDR3 is TGCAGTGCTAGAGGGAATCAGGGGGCCGGGGAGCTGTTTTTT. Its protein is CSARGNQGAGELFF.

The sample holds many counts of this clonotype. The chain employs TRBV5-1 and TRBJ2-1, with 9 bases that match TRBD2. The CDR3 spans 13 residues. J gave up 9 bases and V 4 bases, and 5 bases lay outside the gene matches. Germline values: CDR1 SGHRS, CDR2 YFSETQ. The CDR3 DNA reads as TGCGCCAGCAGCCTTAGCGGGAGTTTTGAGCAGTTCTTC. This sequence encodes CASSLSGSFEQFF. The full variable domain, rest sourced from reference TRBV5-1 and TRBJ2-1, is KAGVTQTPRYLIKTRGQQVTLSCSPISGHRSVSWYQQTPGQGLQFLFEYFSETQRNKGNFPGRFSGRQFSNSRSEMNVSTLELGDSALYLCASSLSGSFEQFFGPGTRLTVL.

This clonotype was detected many times. The chain has TRBV7-9 and TRBJ1-5, with TRBD1 matching 10 bases. The V gene end was trimmed by 4 bases and the J gene end by 11 bases; junction bases not matched to a gene: 14. This CDR3 contains 16 residues. Germline loops: CDR1 SEHNR, CDR2 FQNEAQ (reference sequence). This CDR3 is CASSSTTGTGEMAQHF. As DNA, the CDR3 is TGTGCCAGCAGCTCGACTACCGGGACAGGGGAGATGGCCCAGCATTTT.

This clonotype was seen repeatedly, ten times or more. The J gene is TRBJ1-2, the V gene TRBV20-1; the D gene is possibly TRBD1 (5 bases). CDR1 DFQATT and CDR2 SNEGSKA come from the germline V gene (reference sequence). This CDR3 is 13 amino acids long. V was trimmed by 0 bases and J by 2 bases, leaving 7 bases between them. The CDR3 DNA is TGCAGTGCTAGAGAAGGGGAAAACTATGGCTACACCTTC. It encodes CSAREGENYGYTF.

This clonotype was recorded at least ten times. The rearrangement links TRBV19 to TRBJ2-1; 9 bases map to TRBD2. Germline CDR1 LNHDA, CDR2 SQIVND (reference sequence). The V segment lost 3 bases and the J segment 7 bases; nucleotides outside the gene matches: 10. The CDR3 is 16 amino acids. DNA for the CDR3: TGTGCCAGTAGTATTAGCACGCTGACTAGCGGTAATGAGCAGTTCTTC. It yields the protein CASSISTLTSGNEQFF.